A selection of T cell receptor beta chains follows, all from one sample in a study of T cells in Graves' hyperthyroidism and ophthalmopathy. TCRdb reanalysed the multiplex PCR reads using MiXCR and keeps one entry per CDR3 protein. The repertoire holds about 610,000 distinct CDR3 sequences, with about 15% as singletons. Input material: blood. The source is a woman aged 40-49 years with Graves' ophthalmopathy. Both conserved end residues are part of each CDR3. Each record gives: clone size, J gene, V gene, D gene, CDR3 protein, CDR3 DNA. A D gene is named only where the DNA matches it firmly. Clone size is stated in some rows and not others, as once, few, many or a class when expanded.

many	TRBJ2-2	TRBV24-1	.	CATSDWSDTNTGELFF	TGTGCCACCAGTGATTGGAGTGACACGAACACCGGGGAGCTGTTTTTT
.	TRBJ1-2	TRBV5-5	.	CASSLDGGTYGYTF	TGTGCCAGCAGCCTGGACGGGGGGACCTATGGCTACACCTTC
many	TRBJ2-5	TRBV6-2/TRBV6-3	TRBD2	CASRNSGRFQETQYF	TGTGCCAGCAGAAATAGCGGGAGATTCCAAGAGACCCAGTACTTC
.	TRBJ1-5	TRBV6-1	.	CASSVYRNQGNQPQHF	TGTGCCAGCAGTGTCTACAGAAACCAGGGCAATCAGCCCCAGCATTTT
.	TRBJ2-5	TRBV6-1	TRBD2	CASSRYRLAGEQQETQYF	TGTGCCAGCAGTCGATATCGACTAGCGGGAGAACAACAAGAGACCCAGTACTTC
many	TRBJ1-6	TRBV7-3	.	CASSLGSGSPLHF	TGTGCCAGCAGCTTAGGGTCGGGTTCACCCCTCCACTTT
many	TRBJ1-3	TRBV7-8	.	CASSLASGGTSGNTIYF	TGTGCCAGCAGCTTAGCGTCGGGGGGGACCTCTGGAAACACCATATATTTT
.	TRBJ2-7	TRBV6-1	.	CASSRDQLYEQYF	TGTGCCAGCAGCAGGGATCAGCTCTACGAGCAGTACTTC
few	TRBJ2-4	TRBV6-2/TRBV6-3	TRBD2	CASSRAGDGNIQYF	TGTGCCAGCAGTAGAGCGGGAGATGGAAACATTCAGTACTTC
many	TRBJ1-5	TRBV27	.	CASSVPNQPQHF	TGTGCCAGCAGTGTCCCCAATCAGCCCCAGCATTTT
few	TRBJ1-2	TRBV9	.	CASSAGELVYGYTF	TGTGCCAGCAGCGCAGGGGAATTAGTCTATGGCTACACCTTC
many	TRBJ1-2	TRBV5-6	.	CASSLGSSNYGYTF	TGTGCCAGCAGCTTGGGCAGCTCTAACTATGGCTACACCTTC
.	TRBJ2-7	TRBV11-2	TRBD1	CASSAQQGIGSYEQYF	TGTGCCAGCAGCGCGCAACAGGGGATTGGATCCTACGAGCAGTACTTC
.	TRBJ2-5	TRBV6-1	.	CASSLGGVPETQYF	TGTGCCAGCAGCTTGGGGGGTGTTCCGGAGACCCAGTACTTC
many	TRBJ2-7	TRBV28	TRBD2	CASSLPFLAGGREQYF	TGTGCCAGCAGTTTGCCTTTCTTAGCGGGAGGGCGCGAGCAGTACTTC
many	TRBJ2-7	TRBV7-2	.	CASSQSPLYYEQYF	TGTGCCAGCAGCCAAAGCCCCTTATACTACGAGCAGTACTTC
.	TRBJ2-7	TRBV20-1	TRBD1	CSARAGTGSPEQYF	TGCAGTGCTAGGGCCGGGACAGGTTCCCCCGAGCAGTACTTC
.	TRBJ1-5	TRBV20-1	.	CYSGQGNQPQHF	TGCTACTCAGGGCAGGGTAATCAGCCCCAGCATTTT
many	TRBJ2-5	TRBV6-1	.	CASSEWVAPQETQYF	TGTGCCAGCAGTGAATGGGTAGCTCCCCAAGAGACCCAGTACTTC
few	TRBJ2-3	TRBV6-1	TRBD2	CASRNGGRDTDTQYF	TGTGCCAGCAGGAACGGTGGGAGGGACACAGATACGCAGTATTTT
.	TRBJ2-2	TRBV28	.	CASMKENTGERFF	TGTGCCAGCATGAAAGAGAACACCGGGGAGCGTTTTTTT
.	TRBJ2-7	TRBV30	TRBD2	CAWTLPGTSRPYEQYF	TGTGCCTGGACACTCCCCGGGACTAGCCGACCCTACGAGCAGTACTTC
.	TRBJ1-1	TRBV11-2	.	CASSRAEAFF	TGTGCCAGCAGCCGGGCTGAAGCTTTCTTT
many	TRBJ1-2	TRBV6-2/TRBV6-3	.	CASSYSKGTSYGYTF	TGTGCCAGCAGTTACTCGAAGGGGACGTCTTATGGCTACACCTTC
.	TRBJ1-1	TRBV4-2	.	CASSQEWGAMNTEAFF	TGTGCCAGCAGCCAAGAGTGGGGGGCGATGAACACTGAAGCTTTCTTT
.	TRBJ1-6	TRBV7-9	.	CASSTDNSPLHF	TGTGCCAGCAGCACAGATAATTCACCCCTCCACTTT
many	TRBJ1-2	TRBV28	.	CASSLSYEADMLWLGYTF	TGTGCCAGCAGTTTAAGTTACGAGGCAGACATGCTATGGCTTGGCTACACCTTC
few	TRBJ2-7	TRBV18	.	CASSPPNNRDEQYF	TGTGCCAGCTCACCACCGAATAATAGGGACGAGCAGTACTTC